The clone carrying this TCR beta chain was seen a single time. Its antigen remains unidentified. PCR was performed using 60 Vbeta and 13 Jbeta primers. Some clones are missing from TCRdb's copy, which holds only in-frame ones; the method was immunoSEQ multiplex PCR. This sample has 100,000 to 150,000 clones; about 80% occur once, and the top ten carry about a tenth. The CDR3 sequence is 13 residues long. Germline V gives CDR1 SGHNT, CDR2 YENEEA. J gave up 4 bases and V 1 base, and 0 bases lay outside the gene matches. The data are from a study of cytomegalovirus exposure and HLA in healthy donors. The study's findings and limits: In a later analysis, a missense DCLRE1C variant was linked to TCR beta V- and J-gene trimming.

The source of this sequence is a man aged 30 to 45 in good health and CMV-seropositive. Sequenced input: PBMCs. The chain employs TRBV11-3 and TRBJ2-7; 8 nucleotides line up with TRBD2. CDR3 amino acids: CASSLVAGYEQYF. The CDR3 DNA reads as TGTGCCAGCAGCTTAGTAGCGGGATACGAGCAGTACTTC.